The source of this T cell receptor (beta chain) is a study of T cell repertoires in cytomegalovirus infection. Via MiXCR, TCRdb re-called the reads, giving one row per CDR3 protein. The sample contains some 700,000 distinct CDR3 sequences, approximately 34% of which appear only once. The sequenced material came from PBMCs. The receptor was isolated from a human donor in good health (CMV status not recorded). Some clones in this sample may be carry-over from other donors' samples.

Here the CDR3 DNA reads TGTGCCATCACAGGACTAGCGGGAACTAGCACAGATACGCAGTATTTT. It codes for CAITGLAGTSTDTQYF. The chain employs TRBV10-3 and TRBJ2-3; 12 bases map to TRBD2. This CDR3 is 16 amino acids long. V was pared by 7 bases and J by 0 bases, with 5 bases of the junction left unmatched. Germline assignment: CDR1 ENHRY and CDR2 SYGVKD.